Shown below are 27 T cell receptor beta chains from a single sample sequenced in a study of early T cells in non-severe SARS-CoV-2 infection. TCRdb re-called the 5' RACE reads through MiXCR, storing one row per CDR3 protein. The table has about 49,000 distinct CDR3 sequences, around 11% seen once. Sequenced: whole blood. These receptors originate from an adult who was a healthcare worker with PCR-confirmed SARS-CoV-2 infection or an uninfected control (not recorded which).

The V and J genes are TRBV9 and TRBJ2-3, with D hard to call. V lost 4 bases to trimming and J lost 5 bases, with 17 bases between them. CDR1 is SGDLS, CDR2 YYNGEE, per germline. The CDR3 runs to 15 residues. DNA for the CDR3: TGTGCCAGCAGCATACAAGGTTCGGGTATAGATACGCAGTATTTT. Translation gives CASSIQGSGIDTQYF.

This clonotype was counted only a few times. This chain uses TRBV14 with TRBJ2-3; D not resolved. The CDR3 runs to 17 residues. The V end was cut by 0 bases, the J end by 4 bases, with 17 bases between. Looked up from germline, CDR1 is SGHDN and CDR2 is FVKESK. CDR3: CASSQEVFPGPPDTQYF. The CDR3 bases are TGTGCCAGCAGCCAAGAGGTCTTCCCAGGTCCTCCAGATACGCAGTATTTT.

This clonotype has at least ten counts. This chain joins TRBV6-4 and TRBJ2-3; the match to TRBD2 covers 12 bases. Germline-derived CDR1 and CDR2 are MRHNA and SNTAGT. Trimming removed 4 bases from V and 1 base from J; junction bases left unmatched: 0. The CDR3 runs 15 residues. CDR3: CASSGTSGGTDTQYF. CDR3 coding DNA: TGTGCCAGCAGTGGGACTAGCGGGGGCACAGATACGCAGTATTTT.

This clonotype was picked up many times. The V call is TRBV27, the J call TRBJ2-7, with D perhaps TRBD2 (5 bases). V was shortened by 8 bases and J by 4 bases, with 15 bases between the two germline ends. The germline gives CDR1 MNHEY, CDR2 SMNVEV (reference sequence). This CDR3 spans 13 amino acids. The CDR3: CASGLSLVYEQYF. CDR3 nucleotides: TGTGCCAGCGGACTTAGCCTAGTTTACGAGCAGTACTTC.

V and J are TRBV16 and TRBJ2-7; D remains unclear. V was pared by 0 bases and J by 0 bases, with 6 bases between. This CDR3 region has 14 residues. Germline CDR1 reads KGHSY; CDR2 reads FQNENV. The CDR3 here is CASSQSLSSYEQYF. CDR3 nucleotide sequence: TGTGCCAGCAGCCAATCCTTAAGCTCCTACGAGCAGTACTTC.

There are many counts of this clonotype. The CDR3 protein is CASSEFGYEQYF. CDR3 DNA: TGTGCCAGCAGTGAATTTGGGTACGAGCAGTACTTC. The chain uses TRBV2 and TRBJ2-7, with D hard to call. CDR1 is SNHLY and CDR2 is FYNNEI in the germline V gene. Trimming took off 2 bases at V and 4 bases at J, with 6 bases between the two ends. The CDR3 length is 12 residues.

This clonotype was recorded at least ten times. The chain joins TRBV29-1 to TRBJ2-7, with 9 bases identical to TRBD2. The CDR3 has 16 residues. V lost 0 bases to trimming and J lost 0 bases; unmatched junction nucleotides: 6. The germline CDR1 and CDR2 sequences are SQVTM and ANQGSEA. The CDR3 reads CSVEDPAGGSSYEQYF. CDR3 nucleotide sequence: TGCAGCGTTGAAGATCCAGCGGGAGGTAGCTCCTACGAGCAGTACTTC.

This clonotype was picked up many times. This chain uses TRBV29-1 with TRBJ1-2, with TRBD1 matching 8 bases. This CDR3 is built from 14 residues. Germline CDR1 is SQVTM and CDR2 is ANQGSEA. With V trimmed by 3 bases and J by 3 bases, 6 bases remained unmatched. The DNA for the CDR3 is TGCAGCGTTGAGGCGACAGGGGATGACTATGGCTACACCTTC. Translated, it gives CSVEATGDDYGYTF.

Ten or more counts support this clonotype. The chain has TRBV7-9 and TRBJ1-5, with TRBD1 as a possible D gene (5 bases). V was cut by 2 bases and J by 4 bases, with 12 bases left in between. The CDR3 contains 15 residues. Germline values: CDR1 SEHNR, CDR2 FQNEAQ (reference sequence). CDR3 DNA: TGTGCCAGCAGCTTATCCGGGGCTGGGAATCAGCCCCAGCATTTT. This sequence encodes CASSLSGAGNQPQHF.

CDR3 bases: TGTGCCAGCGGTCTTCGGGCCTATAATTCACCCCTCCACTTT. This codes for CASGLRAYNSPLHF. V gene TRBV28 combines with J gene TRBJ1-6; no reliable D call. CDR3 length: 14 amino acids. V lost 8 bases, J lost 2 bases, and 10 bases lay in between. Germline CDR1 MDHEN, CDR2 SYDVKM.

This clonotype is a singleton in its sample. The gene calls are TRBV20-1 and TRBJ2-7; 8 bases align to TRBD1. V lost 2 bases to trimming and J lost 5 bases; unmatched junction nucleotides: 2. The CDR3 sequence is 12 residues long. Germline CDR1 reads DFQATT; CDR2 reads SNEGSKA (reference sequence). CDR3 in DNA: TGCAGTGCTAGACCGGACAGGGACGAGCAGTACTTC. The encoded protein is CSARPDRDEQYF.

This rearrangement joins TRBV7-2 to TRBJ2-7; 13 nucleotides line up with TRBD2. This CDR3 is 16 amino acids long. Germline-derived CDR1 and CDR2 are SGHTA and FQGNSA. With V trimmed by 2 bases and J by 2 bases, 3 bases remained unmatched. CDR3 coding DNA: TGTGCCAGCAGCTTATTCGGGACTAGCGGGGCCTACGAGCAGTACTTC. As protein: CASSLFGTSGAYEQYF.

The table lists this clonotype with many counts. The V and J genes are TRBV20-1 and TRBJ2-2; TRBD2 aligns across 7 bases. The CDR3 is 16 amino acids. The J segment lost 0 bases and the V segment lost 0 bases, leaving 4 bases of the junction unmatched. Germline V gene data show CDR1 as DFQATT and CDR2 as SNEGSKA (reference sequence). CDR3 in amino acids: CSARDRSGTNTGELFF. CDR3 coding DNA: TGCAGTGCTAGAGATCGCAGCGGGACGAACACCGGGGAGCTGTTTTTT.

This clonotype is medium-sized by share. The rearrangement links TRBV29-1 to TRBJ1-1, with TRBD1 as a possible D gene (5 bases). The CDR3 totals 12 residues. Germline V gene data show CDR1 as SQVTM and CDR2 as ANQGSEA. V was shortened by 6 bases and J by 5 bases, with 13 bases between the two germline ends. The CDR3 loop is CSVEGGETEAFF. CDR3 nucleotides: TGCAGCGTGGAGGGAGGGGAGACTGAAGCTTTCTTT.

This clonotype was seen only a few times. The chain uses TRBV20-1 and TRBJ1-1, with D possibly matching TRBD1 (6 bases). This CDR3 has 14 residues. Trimming shortened V by 3 bases and J by 1 base, and 12 bases separated the two germline ends. From germline, CDR1 is DFQATT and CDR2 SNEGSKA (reference sequence). The DNA of the CDR3 is TGCAGTGCTAGGAGGGGGGCCGGGAACACTGAAGCTTTCTTT. Translating gives CSARRGAGNTEAFF.

In this sample, this clonotype turned up many times. J is TRBJ1-2 and V is TRBV29-1, with a possible D match to TRBD1 (6 bases). V was cut by 0 bases and J by 4 bases, with 12 bases left in between. Germline loops: CDR1 SQVTM, CDR2 ANQGSEA. The CDR3 extends over 14 amino acids. CDR3 sequence reads: CSVEDLGGPYGYTF. As DNA, the CDR3 is TGCAGCGTTGAAGATCTCGGGGGCCCCTATGGCTACACCTTC.

This clonotype was counted ten times or more. The V gene is TRBV5-1, the J gene TRBJ1-3; unclear D gene. Germline values: CDR1 SGHRS, CDR2 YFSETQ. V lost 0 bases, J lost 0 bases, and 13 bases lay in between. This CDR3 spans 17 amino acids. The chain's CDR3 is CASSLAAQWNSGNTIYF. CDR3 DNA: TGCGCCAGCAGCTTGGCGGCCCAGTGGAACTCTGGAAACACCATATATTTT. Combining the CDR3 with reference TRBV5-1 and TRBJ1-3 gives the whole variable domain KAGVTQTPRYLIKTRGQQVTLSCSPISGHRSVSWYQQTPGQGLQFLFEYFSETQRNKGNFPGRFSGRQFSNSRSEMNVSTLELGDSALYLCASSLAAQWNSGNTIYFGEGSWLTVV.

This clonotype has a handful of counts. V gene TRBV28 combines with J gene TRBJ2-7; tentatively, D is TRBD2 (6 bases). The V end was cut by 6 bases, the J end by 3 bases, with 12 bases between. This CDR3 is 13 amino acids long. Germline-derived CDR1 and CDR2 are MDHEN and SYDVKM. The CDR3 region is CASRGLSVYEQYF. The CDR3 nucleotides read TGTGCCAGCAGGGGACTTTCAGTCTACGAGCAGTACTTC.

This clonotype was counted only a few times. The rearrangement joins TRBV6-1 to TRBJ2-7, with D perhaps TRBD1 or TRBD2 (5 bases each). The ends were cut back, 4 bases at V and 2 bases at J, with 9 bases in the middle. This CDR3 has 13 amino acids. Germline CDR1 MNHNS, CDR2 SASEGT. CDR3 bases: TGTGCCAGCAGTGGCTGGGGGACCTACGAGCAGTACTTC. This sequence encodes CASSGWGTYEQYF.

The chain combines TRBV2 with TRBJ2-7; 7 nucleotides line up with TRBD1. Germline values: CDR1 SNHLY, CDR2 FYNNEI. With 2 bases clipped from V and 6 bases from J, the junction kept 1 base outside the gene matches. This CDR3 has 12 amino acids. The CDR3 coding sequence is TGTGCCAGCAGTGAAAGACAGGGCGAGCAGTACTTC. Its translation is CASSERQGEQYF.

This clonotype was observed many times. The gene calls are TRBV5-1 and TRBJ2-5; D is undetermined. V dropped 3 bases and J dropped 4 bases, with 10 bases sitting between them. Germline V gene lookup returns CDR1 SGHRS and CDR2 YFSETQ. The CDR3 is 13 amino acids. The CDR3 DNA sequence: TGCGCCAGCAGCTCGGGCCCCGGAGAGACCCAGTACTTC. Amino acids: CASSSGPGETQYF.

The chain has TRBV7-2 and TRBJ1-3; maybe TRBD1 (5 bases). V was clipped by 3 bases and J by 14 bases, with 11 bases between them. Germline V gene sequence: CDR1 SGHTA, CDR2 FQGNSA. The length of the CDR3 is 11 residues. CDR3 sequence: CASSFRTRVYF. The CDR3 coding sequence is TGTGCCAGCAGCTTCAGAACCAGGGTATATTTT.

This chain uses TRBV4-1 with TRBJ2-7; D might be TRBD1 (6 bases). Trimming removed 5 bases from V and 2 bases from J, with 19 bases in between. This CDR3 region has 16 residues. CDR1 is MGHRA and CDR2 is YSYEKL in the germline V gene. The CDR3, as DNA: TGCGCCAGCAGCACGAGACAGGTTGTCCAAGCCTACGAGCAGTACTTC. Protein sequence: CASSTRQVVQAYEQYF.

This clonotype was picked up many times. This chain joins TRBV5-6 and TRBJ1-1; 10 bases line up with TRBD1. The germline CDR1 and CDR2 sequences are SGHDT and YYEEEE. The CDR3 sequence is 15 residues long. The V gene end was trimmed by 4 bases and the J gene end by 5 bases; junction bases not matched to a gene: 8. The CDR3 is CASSLTGGAGTEAFF. For the CDR3, the DNA is TGTGCCAGCAGCCTGACAGGGGGCGCGGGAACTGAAGCTTTCTTT.

This clonotype has ten or more counts. The gene calls are TRBV13 and TRBJ1-2; D is uncertain. This CDR3 comprises 14 residues. Trimming left V 0 bases short and J 5 bases short, with 10 bases between. Germline V gene data show CDR1 as PRHDT and CDR2 as FYEKMQ (reference sequence). The CDR3: CASSLGGKPYGYTF. CDR3 bases: TGTGCCAGCAGCTTAGGAGGAAAACCGTATGGCTACACCTTC.

There are many counts of this clonotype. The J gene is TRBJ2-7, the V gene TRBV6-4, with 8 bases aligning to TRBD1. CDR3 length: 15 amino acids. J was trimmed by 2 bases and V by 6 bases; bases with no gene match: 9. Germline lookup yields CDR1 MRHNA and CDR2 SNTAGT. CDR3 in DNA: TGTGCCAGCAGAGGCCGGACAGGGACAACCTACGAGCAGTACTTC. Its translation: CASRGRTGTTYEQYF.

This clonotype has only a few counts. The chain joins TRBV6-5 to TRBJ2-3, with D uncertain. The CDR3 is 12 residues long. Trimming stripped 10 bases from V and 5 bases from J, with 13 bases between. Germline CDR1 is MNHEY and CDR2 is SVGAGI. In DNA form, the CDR3 reads TGTGCCACGACTGGTATGGAAGATACGCAGTATTTT. Translated: CATTGMEDTQYF.